The clone carrying this T cell receptor beta chain has a single count. The data are from a study of blood T cell repertoires in COVID-19. This CDR3 is 15 amino acids long. The V gene end was trimmed by 1 base and the J gene end by 5 bases; junction bases not matched to a gene: 8. CDR1 and CDR2 from the germline V gene are SNHLY and FYNNEI. TCRdb keeps only in-frame clones here, not all; method: immunoSEQ multiplex PCR. The data contain some 160,000 clones, approximately 73% of them seen just once; the ten biggest clones take up 4% to 4.5%. The chain couples TRBV2 to TRBJ2-7; 7 nucleotides line up with TRBD1. The receptor's source is a man aged 55 to 70 with acute or convalescent COVID-19. Specimen: peripheral blood. The CDR3 reads CASSEDGTEVHEQYF. The CDR3 coding sequence is TGTGCCAGCAGTGAAGATGGGACAGAGGTCCACGAGCAGTACTTC.